These 31 T cell receptor beta chains originate from one sample sequenced in a study of blood T cell repertoires in COVID-19. Only in-frame clones appear in the TCRdb table, and some are missing; sequencing was by immunoSEQ multiplex PCR. The sample carries a few hundred thousand clones, 88% recorded once. Input material: PBMCs or T cells enriched from blood (not recorded which). These receptors came from a woman between 35 and 50 years old with acute COVID-19.

J is TRBJ2-2 and V is TRBV7-2; D not certain. This CDR3 has 15 residues. Trimming removed 6 bases from V and 1 base from J, with 12 bases in between. The germline V gene has CDR1 SGHTA and CDR2 FQGNSA. Here the CDR3 reads CASSQKLGNTGELFF. The CDR3, as DNA: TGTGCCAGCAGTCAGAAGCTAGGGAACACCGGGGAGCTGTTTTTT.

The chain has TRBV7-9 and TRBJ2-2, with 10 bases matching TRBD2. V dropped 0 bases and J dropped 4; count of bases not matched to a gene: 11. The CDR3 consists of 19 residues. Germline loops: CDR1 SEHNR, CDR2 FQNEAQ (reference sequence). CDR3 sequence: CASSLAPLAGVGGTGELFF. For the CDR3, the DNA is TGTGCCAGCAGCTTAGCGCCGCTAGCGGGAGTCGGTGGCACCGGGGAGCTGTTTTTT.

The rearrangement links TRBV10-3 to TRBJ1-1; possibly TRBD1 for D (6 bases). Germline lookup yields CDR1 ENHRY and CDR2 SYGVKD. This CDR3 contains 14 residues. V shed 10 bases and J shed 5 bases, with 20 bases lying between them. This CDR3 reads CATRRWGRDTEAFF. The CDR3 nucleotides read TGTGCCACCCGCCGTTGGGGGCGAGATACTGAAGCTTTCTTT.

The rearrangement uses TRBV19 and TRBJ1-2; TRBD1 aligns across 12 bases. The V gene's germline CDR1 is LNHDA and CDR2 SQIVND (reference sequence). There are 14 residues in the CDR3. V shed 5 bases, J shed 4 bases, and the junction held 2 bases outside the gene matches. The CDR3 DNA is TGTGCCAGTAGTGGGACAGGGGGCGTCTATGGCTACACCTTC. Protein: CASSGTGGVYGYTF.

The chain employs TRBV5-1 and TRBJ1-2; D not resolved. Trimming cost V 0 bases and J 8 bases, with 17 bases left between them. Germline CDR1 is SGHRS and CDR2 is YFSETQ. This CDR3 has 15 residues. The CDR3 DNA follows: TGCGCCAGCAGCTTGGACTTTCTAATGACCGGGGGCTACACCTTC. Encoded protein: CASSLDFLMTGGYTF.

The chain has TRBV9 and TRBJ1-1, with no clear D. The CDR3 contains 14 residues. Germline V gene lookup returns CDR1 SGDLS and CDR2 YYNGEE. Trimming removed 1 base at V and 0 bases at J, with 7 bases between. CDR3 nucleotides: TGTGCCAGCAGCGTATCTACGATGAACACTGAAGCTTTCTTT. It codes for CASSVSTMNTEAFF.

This clone has only a few counts. The chain carries TRBV6-4 and TRBJ1-4; TRBD1 aligns across 7 bases. V was clipped by 0 bases and J by 7 bases; unmatched bases: 8. Germline V gene data show CDR1 as MRHNA and CDR2 as SNTAGT. The CDR3 has 16 amino acids. The CDR3 coding sequence is TGTGCCAGCAGTGACTCGATAATGGACAGGCCTGAAAAACTGTTTTTT. Residues: CASSDSIMDRPEKLFF.

V and J are TRBV27 and TRBJ1-2; TRBD1 aligns across 9 bases. The J segment lost 2 bases and the V segment lost 5 bases, leaving 12 bases of the junction unmatched. Per germline, CDR1 MNHEY and CDR2 SMNVEV (reference sequence). This CDR3 is 17 amino acids long. The CDR3 region has the DNA TGTGCCAGCAGTGATTTGCGGGGACAGGGTTCGAACTATGGCTACACCTTC. Translation: CASSDLRGQGSNYGYTF.

The chain carries TRBV10-1 and TRBJ2-5, with D possibly matching TRBD2 (6 bases). Trimming removed 3 bases from V and 2 bases from J, with 13 bases in between. The CDR3 totals 15 residues. The germline CDR1 and CDR2 sequences are WNHNN and SYGVQD (reference sequence). The CDR3 sequence: CASSEGFGGQETQYF. CDR3 in DNA: TGCGCCAGCAGTGAAGGTTTCGGGGGTCAAGAGACCCAGTACTTC.

J is TRBJ2-3 and V is TRBV24-1; possibly TRBD2 for D (6 bases). The CDR3 runs 16 residues. The V end was cut by 0 bases, the J end by 2 bases, with 11 bases between. CDR1 and CDR2 from the germline V gene are KGHDR and SFDVKD. The CDR3: CATSDLGGQSTDTQYF. CDR3 nucleotides: TGTGCCACCAGTGATTTGGGAGGGCAGTCCACAGATACGCAGTATTTT.

J is TRBJ1-2 and V is TRBV24-1; the D gene is possibly TRBD1 (6 bases). CDR3 length equals 15 residues. Trimming cost V 3 bases and J 3 bases, with 13 bases left between them. Looked up from germline, CDR1 is KGHDR and CDR2 is SFDVKD. In DNA form, the CDR3 reads TGTGCCACCAGTGATGCAGGGGTTGGGGACTATGGCTACACCTTC. As protein: CATSDAGVGDYGYTF.

V and J are TRBV21-1 and TRBJ1-6; TRBD1 is the table's D call, not checked against the DNA. TRBV21-1 is deemed a pseudogene. The CDR3 spans 19 residues. For the CDR3, the DNA is TGTGCCAGCAGCGGTCCGGGACAGGGGACAAGCTCCTATAATTCACCCCTCCACTTT. Encoded protein: CASSGPGQGTSSYNSPLHF.

The genes are TRBV24-1 and TRBJ2-1; D uncertain. V was clipped by 5 bases and J by 2 bases, with 9 bases between them. The germline gives CDR1 KGHDR, CDR2 SFDVKD. CDR3 size: 14 residues. The CDR3 region has the DNA TGTGCCACCAGTGGGTCAGCGACCTACAATGAGCAGTTCTTC. This gives the protein CATSGSATYNEQFF.

The rearrangement joins TRBV11-3 to TRBJ2-1; 7 positions match TRBD2. Germline V lookup: CDR1 SGHNT, CDR2 YENEEA. V was clipped by 3 bases and J by 4 bases; unmatched bases: 6. This CDR3 comprises 15 residues. The CDR3: CASSFVRERYNEQFF. The DNA of the CDR3 is TGTGCCAGCAGCTTTGTGCGGGAGAGGTACAATGAGCAGTTCTTC.

There are a few counts of this clone. The chain employs TRBV28 and TRBJ1-2; no reliable D call. From germline, CDR1 is MDHEN and CDR2 SYDVKM. V dropped 5 bases and J dropped 8 bases, with 15 bases sitting between them. The CDR3 runs 13 residues. The CDR3 nucleotides read TGTGCCAGCAGTGGTGGAGGCTCTGCGGGCTACACCTTC. Its translation: CASSGGGSAGYTF.

V and J are TRBV5-1 and TRBJ1-1; weak D call: TRBD1 (5 bases). Germline-derived CDR1 and CDR2 are SGHRS and YFSETQ. This CDR3 is built from 15 residues. V lost 7 bases and J lost 2, with 18 bases in between. CDR3 loop: CASLRDSGGNTEAFF. CDR3 sequence (DNA): TGCGCCAGCCTCAGGGATAGCGGTGGAAACACTGAAGCTTTCTTT.

The genes are TRBV12-5 and TRBJ1-1, with TRBD1 as a possible D gene (5 bases). CDR3 length: 17 amino acids. V lost 5 bases and J 1 base, leaving 20 bases between the germline ends. The germline V gene has CDR1 LGHNT and CDR2 FRNRAP. The CDR3 DNA is TGTGCTAGTGGTCTAGGTCTCAGGGTAAGGAGGAACACTGAAGCTTTCTTT. It specifies CASGLGLRVRRNTEAFF.

This rearrangement joins TRBV7-9 to TRBJ2-3; weak D call: TRBD2 (6 bases). CDR3 length equals 14 residues. The germline gives CDR1 SEHNR, CDR2 FQNEAQ (reference sequence). V shed 5 bases and J shed 5 bases, with 14 bases lying between them. The CDR3 is CASSRGSAGDTQYF. The CDR3 nucleotides are TGTGCCAGCAGCCGCGGGTCAGCGGGAGATACGCAGTATTTT.

V is TRBV24-1 and J is TRBJ2-3; TRBD2 matches at 14 bases. Losses at the gene ends were 4 bases for V and 5 bases for J; bases not matched to a gene: 7. Germline assignment: CDR1 KGHDR and CDR2 SFDVKD. This CDR3 contains 17 residues. The CDR3 nucleotides are TGTGCCACCAGTGACCCGACTAGCGGGGGGGCCAAAGATACGCAGTATTTT. Encoded protein: CATSDPTSGGAKDTQYF.

The V call is TRBV10-2, the J call TRBJ1-5; D gene ambiguous. V lost 3 bases to trimming and J lost 2 bases, with 20 bases between them. Germline lookup yields CDR1 WSHSY and CDR2 SAAADI. The CDR3 contains 18 residues. CDR3 in amino acids: CASSDIVGNPRRNQPQHF. The CDR3 bases are TGCGCCAGCAGTGATATTGTCGGGAACCCTAGGCGCAATCAGCCCCAGCATTTT.

The V and J genes are TRBV5-4 and TRBJ2-2; perhaps TRBD2 as D (6 bases). The ends were cut back, 5 bases at V and 7 bases at J, with 12 bases in the middle. This CDR3 has 13 amino acids. The V gene's germline CDR1 is SGHNT and CDR2 YYREEE (reference sequence). In DNA form, the CDR3 reads TGTGCCAGCAGTAAAAACGGGGGCGGGGAGCTGTTTTTT. This encodes CASSKNGGGELFF.

This chain connects TRBV6-2 or TRBV6-3 to TRBJ2-3, with a weak D call TRBD2 (5 bases). Trimming removed 2 bases from V and 4 bases from J, with 10 bases in between. The CDR3 has 14 amino acids. The germline CDR1 and CDR2 sequences are MNHEY and SVGEGT. The CDR3 DNA sequence: TGTGCCAGCAGTTACGGGCTAGCAGCAGATACGCAGTATTTT. This codes for CASSYGLAADTQYF.

The chain is built from TRBV4-2 and TRBJ2-1; 13 bases match TRBD2. V lost 1 base to trimming and J lost 10 bases; unmatched junction nucleotides: 7. The CDR3 runs 16 residues. Germline V gene data show CDR1 as LGHNA and CDR2 as YNFKEQ. CDR3: CASSQVTSGGAGEQFF. DNA for the CDR3: TGTGCCAGCAGCCAAGTTACTAGCGGGGGGGCCGGGGAGCAGTTCTTC.

The chain combines TRBV15 with TRBJ2-4, with D maybe TRBD2 (6 bases). The ends were cut back, 4 bases at V and 1 base at J, with 8 bases in the middle. This CDR3 is built from 14 residues. Germline CDR1 LNHNV, CDR2 YYDKDF (reference sequence). The CDR3 spells CATSTGVAKNIQYF. CDR3 bases: TGTGCCACCAGCACGGGGGTTGCCAAAAACATTCAGTACTTC. Full variable domain (missing parts from reference TRBV15 and TRBJ2-4): DAMVIQNPRYQVTQFGKPVTLSCSQTLNHNVMYWYQQKSSQAPKLLFHYYDKDFNNEADTPDNFQSRRPNTSFCFLDIRSPGLGDTAMYLCATSTGVAKNIQYFGAGTRLSVL.

This chain links TRBV10-3 with TRBJ2-6; no definite D call. Germline V gene sequence: CDR1 ENHRY, CDR2 SYGVKD. Trimming pared 2 bases from V and 0 bases from J, leaving 5 bases between. This CDR3 has 15 residues. The CDR3, as DNA: TGTGCCATCAGTGAGGACAACTCTGGGGCCAACGTCCTGACTTTC. This codes for CAISEDNSGANVLTF.

Remarks on this clone: This sample also contains other DNA sequences that code for the same CDR3. This chain links TRBV5-1 with TRBJ2-1; tentatively, D is TRBD1 (5 bases). This CDR3 is built from 15 residues. CDR1 is SGHRS, CDR2 YFSETQ, per germline. Trimming removed 3 bases from V and 0 bases from J, with 10 bases in between. CDR3 in amino acids: CASSSQGSSYNEQFF. As DNA, the CDR3 is TGCGCCAGCAGCTCGCAGGGTTCCTCCTACAATGAGCAGTTCTTC.

The chain couples TRBV29-1 to TRBJ1-1; 10 bases match TRBD1. V dropped 5 bases and J dropped 4; count of bases not matched to a gene: 4. This CDR3 has 13 residues. Germline loops: CDR1 SQVTM, CDR2 ANQGSEA. The CDR3: CSVRQGAGTEAFF. The CDR3 region has the DNA TGCAGCGTTCGACAGGGGGCGGGCACTGAAGCTTTCTTT.

The gene calls are TRBV5-1 and TRBJ1-2; 8 bases agree with TRBD1. The V gene end was trimmed by 4 bases and the J gene end by 7 bases; junction bases not matched to a gene: 6. Germline V gene sequence: CDR1 SGHRS, CDR2 YFSETQ. The CDR3 has 13 residues. CDR3 sequence (DNA): TGCGCCAGCAGCCGGACAGGGAGTGTTGGCTACACCTTC. Its translation is CASSRTGSVGYTF.

The chain carries TRBV7-9 and TRBJ2-1, with a tentative D call TRBD2 (6 bases). CDR3 length: 15 amino acids. Per germline, CDR1 SEHNR and CDR2 FQNEAQ (reference sequence). V was clipped by 1 base and J by 9 bases, with 16 bases between them. The CDR3 loop is CASSLVAGGNGEQFF. The CDR3 nucleotides are TGTGCCAGCAGCTTAGTTGCGGGCGGGAACGGTGAGCAGTTCTTC. Variable domain in full (rest from reference TRBV7-9 and TRBJ2-1): DTGVSQNPRHKITKRGQNVTFRCDPISEHNRLYWYRQTLGQGPEFLTYFQNEAQLEKSRLLSDRFSAERPKGSFSTLEIQRTEQGDSAMYLCASSLVAGGNGEQFFGPGTRLTVL.

The chain carries TRBV25-1 and TRBJ1-2; no reliable D call. The CDR3 is 12 residues long. V was pared by 3 bases and J by 5 bases, with 7 bases between. Germline V lookup: CDR1 MGHDK, CDR2 SYGVNS. In nucleotides, the CDR3 is TGTGCCAGCAGTGAGAGGCAGTATGGCTACACCTTC. It is translated as CASSERQYGYTF.

This chain uses TRBV2 with TRBJ2-7; a weak D match, TRBD1 (5 bases). Between the trimmed V and J ends, which lost 7 bases and 5 bases, there was a span of 18 bases. Per the germline V gene, CDR1 is SNHLY and CDR2 is FYNNEI. The length of the CDR3 is 14 residues. The CDR3 nucleotides read TGTGCCAGCACATGGACATCTATCCTGGACGAGCAGTACTTC. Residues: CASTWTSILDEQYF.